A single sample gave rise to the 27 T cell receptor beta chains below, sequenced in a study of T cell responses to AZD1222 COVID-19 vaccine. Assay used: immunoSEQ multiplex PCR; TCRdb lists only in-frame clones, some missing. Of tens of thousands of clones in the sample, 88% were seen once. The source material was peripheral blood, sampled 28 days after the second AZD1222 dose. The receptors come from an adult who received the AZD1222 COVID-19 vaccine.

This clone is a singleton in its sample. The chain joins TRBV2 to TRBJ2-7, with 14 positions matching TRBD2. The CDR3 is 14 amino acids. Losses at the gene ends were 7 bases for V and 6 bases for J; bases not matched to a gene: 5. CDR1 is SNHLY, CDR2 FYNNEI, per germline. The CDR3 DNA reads TGTGCCAGCATGGGACTAGCGGGAGAAGGCGAGCAGTACTTC. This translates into CASMGLAGEGEQYF.

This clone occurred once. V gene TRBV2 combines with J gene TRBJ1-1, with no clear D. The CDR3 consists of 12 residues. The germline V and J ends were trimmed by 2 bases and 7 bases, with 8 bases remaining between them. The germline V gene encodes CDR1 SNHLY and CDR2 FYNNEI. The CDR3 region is CASSERVGEAFF. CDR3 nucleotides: TGTGCCAGCAGTGAACGGGTGGGTGAAGCTTTCTTT. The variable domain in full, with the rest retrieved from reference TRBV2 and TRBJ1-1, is EPEVTQTPSHQVTQMGQEVILRCVPISNHLYFYWYRQILGQKVEFLVSFYNNEISEKSEIFDDQFSVERPDGSNFTLKIRSTKLEDSAMYFCASSERVGEAFFGQGTRLTVV.

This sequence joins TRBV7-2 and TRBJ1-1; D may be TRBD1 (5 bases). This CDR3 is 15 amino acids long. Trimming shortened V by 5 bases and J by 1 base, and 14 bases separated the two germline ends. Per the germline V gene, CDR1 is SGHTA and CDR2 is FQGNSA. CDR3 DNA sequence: TGTGCCAGCAGCGCCCAGGGTGGAGGGAACACTGAAGCTTTCTTT. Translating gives CASSAQGGGNTEAFF.

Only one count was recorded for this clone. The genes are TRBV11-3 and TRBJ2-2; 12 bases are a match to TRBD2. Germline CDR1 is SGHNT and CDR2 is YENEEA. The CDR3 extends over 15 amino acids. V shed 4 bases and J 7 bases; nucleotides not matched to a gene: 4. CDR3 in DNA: TGTGCCAGCAGCTGGGGACTAGCGGGTGGCGGGGAGCTGTTTTTT. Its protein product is CASSWGLAGGGELFF. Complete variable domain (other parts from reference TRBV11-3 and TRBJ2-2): EAGVVQSPRYKIIEKKQPVAFWCNPISGHNTLYWYLQNLGQGPELLIRYENEEAVDDSQLPKDRFSAERLKGVDSTLKIQPAELGDSAVYLCASSWGLAGGGELFFGEGSRLTVL.

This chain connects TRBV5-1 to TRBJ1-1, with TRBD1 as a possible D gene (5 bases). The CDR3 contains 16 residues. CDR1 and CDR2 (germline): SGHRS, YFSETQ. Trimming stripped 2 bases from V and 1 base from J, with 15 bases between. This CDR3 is CASSFGGRLENTEAFF. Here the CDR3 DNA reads TGCGCCAGCAGCTTCGGGGGACGATTAGAGAACACTGAAGCTTTCTTT.

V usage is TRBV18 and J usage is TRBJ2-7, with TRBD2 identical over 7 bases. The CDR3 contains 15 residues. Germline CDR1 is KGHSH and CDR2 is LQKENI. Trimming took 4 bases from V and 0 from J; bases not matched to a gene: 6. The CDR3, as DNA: TGTGCCAGCTCACAGTGGGGCGGGAGCTCCTACGAGCAGTACTTC. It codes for CASSQWGGSSYEQYF.

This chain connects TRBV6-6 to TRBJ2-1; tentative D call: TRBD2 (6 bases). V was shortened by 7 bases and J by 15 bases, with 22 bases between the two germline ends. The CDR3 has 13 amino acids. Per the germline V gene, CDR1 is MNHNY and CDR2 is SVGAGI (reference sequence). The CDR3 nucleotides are TGTGCCAGCACCCTCGGAGGGACCGAGAGGCTGTTCTTC. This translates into CASTLGGTERLFF.

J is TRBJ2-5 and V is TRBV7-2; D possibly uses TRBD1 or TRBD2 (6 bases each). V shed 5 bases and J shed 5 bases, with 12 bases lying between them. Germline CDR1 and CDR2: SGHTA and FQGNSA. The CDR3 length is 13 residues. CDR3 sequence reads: CASSRGREETQYF. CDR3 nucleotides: TGTGCCAGCAGCCGGGGGCGAGAGGAGACCCAGTACTTC.

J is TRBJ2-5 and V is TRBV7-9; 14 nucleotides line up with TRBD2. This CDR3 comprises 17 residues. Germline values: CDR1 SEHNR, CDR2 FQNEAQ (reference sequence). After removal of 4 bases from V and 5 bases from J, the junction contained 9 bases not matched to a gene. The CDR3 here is CASSYKGLAGVRETQYF. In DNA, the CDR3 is TGTGCCAGCAGCTATAAGGGACTAGCGGGAGTTCGGGAGACCCAGTACTTC.

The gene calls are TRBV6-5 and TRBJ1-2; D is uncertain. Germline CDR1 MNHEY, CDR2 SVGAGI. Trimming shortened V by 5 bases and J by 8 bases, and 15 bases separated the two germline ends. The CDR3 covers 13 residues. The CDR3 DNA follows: TGTGCCAGCAGTCCTACGAGGGCGCACGGCTACACCTTC. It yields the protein CASSPTRAHGYTF.

The CDR3 bases are TGTGCCAGTAGTGGGGAGGTCGGCCAGCCCCAGCATTTT. It yields the protein CASSGEVGQPQHF. The J gene is TRBJ1-5, the V gene TRBV19; D is ambiguous. This CDR3 spans 13 amino acids. Trimming removed 5 bases from V and 7 bases from J, with 12 bases in between. Per the germline V gene, CDR1 is LNHDA and CDR2 is SQIVND (reference sequence).

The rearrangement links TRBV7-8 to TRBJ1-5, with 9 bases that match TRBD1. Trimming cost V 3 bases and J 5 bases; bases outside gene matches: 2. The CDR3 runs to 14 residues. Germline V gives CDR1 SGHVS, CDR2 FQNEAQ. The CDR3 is CASSLGDRDQPQHF. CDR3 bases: TGTGCCAGCAGCTTGGGGGACAGGGATCAGCCCCAGCATTTT.

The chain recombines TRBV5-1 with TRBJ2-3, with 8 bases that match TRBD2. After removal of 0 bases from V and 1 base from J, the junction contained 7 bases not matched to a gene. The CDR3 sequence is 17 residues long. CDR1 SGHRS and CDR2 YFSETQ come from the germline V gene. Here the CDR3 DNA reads TGCGCCAGCAGCTTGGAGTCCGGGACTAGTGGCACAGATACGCAGTATTTT. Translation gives CASSLESGTSGTDTQYF.

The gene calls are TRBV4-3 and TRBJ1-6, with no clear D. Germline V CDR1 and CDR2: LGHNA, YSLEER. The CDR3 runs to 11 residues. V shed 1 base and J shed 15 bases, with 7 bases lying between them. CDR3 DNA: TGCGCCAGCAGCCAAGGACATCTCCTCCACTTT. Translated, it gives CASSQGHLLHF.

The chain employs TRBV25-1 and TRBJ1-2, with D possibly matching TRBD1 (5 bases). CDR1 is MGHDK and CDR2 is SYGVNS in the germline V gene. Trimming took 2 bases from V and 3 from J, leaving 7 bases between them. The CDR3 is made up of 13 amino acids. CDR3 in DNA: TGTGCCAGCAGTGAAAGCAGGGACTATGGCTACACCTTC. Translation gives CASSESRDYGYTF.

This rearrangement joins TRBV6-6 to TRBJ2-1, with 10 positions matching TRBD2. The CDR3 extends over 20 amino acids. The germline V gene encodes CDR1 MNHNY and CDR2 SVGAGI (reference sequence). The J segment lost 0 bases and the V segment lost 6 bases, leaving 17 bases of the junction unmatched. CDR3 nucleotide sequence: TGTGCCAGCAGCCACTCTTTCGCTTTAGCGGGGGGTCCCTCCTACAATGAGCAGTTCTTC. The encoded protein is CASSHSFALAGGPSYNEQFF.

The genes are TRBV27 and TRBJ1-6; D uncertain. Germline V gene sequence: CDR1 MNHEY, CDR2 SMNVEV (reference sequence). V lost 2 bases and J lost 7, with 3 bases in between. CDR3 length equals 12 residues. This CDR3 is CASSLRNSPLHF. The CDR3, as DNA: TGTGCCAGCAGTTTAAGAAATTCACCCCTCCACTTT.

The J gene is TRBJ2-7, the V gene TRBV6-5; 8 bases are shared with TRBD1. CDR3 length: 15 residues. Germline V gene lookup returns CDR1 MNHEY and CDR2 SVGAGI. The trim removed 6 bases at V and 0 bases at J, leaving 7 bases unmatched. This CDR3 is CASSDRQGNSYEQYF. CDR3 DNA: TGTGCCAGCAGCGATCGACAGGGGAACTCCTACGAGCAGTACTTC.

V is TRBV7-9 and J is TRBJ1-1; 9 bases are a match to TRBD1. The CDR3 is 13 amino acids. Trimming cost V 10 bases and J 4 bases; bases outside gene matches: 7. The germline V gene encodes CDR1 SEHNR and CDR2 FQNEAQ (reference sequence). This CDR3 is CANRRQGGTEAFF. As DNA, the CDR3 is TGTGCCAACCGTCGACAGGGGGGCACTGAAGCTTTCTTT.

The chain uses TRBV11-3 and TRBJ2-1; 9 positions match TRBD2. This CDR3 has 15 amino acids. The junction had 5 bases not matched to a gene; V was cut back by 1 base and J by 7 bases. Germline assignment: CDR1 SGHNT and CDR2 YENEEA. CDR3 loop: CASSLGLAEGNEQFF. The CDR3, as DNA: TGTGCCAGCAGCTTAGGACTAGCGGAGGGGAATGAGCAGTTCTTC.

The CDR3 DNA sequence: TGTGCCAGCAGCTTGCAGGACAATGAGCAGTTCTTC. This gives the protein CASSLQDNEQFF. The chain has TRBV7-9 and TRBJ2-1; D gene ambiguous. The CDR3 has 12 amino acids. V lost 3 bases and J lost 5, with 5 bases in between. Germline V gene data show CDR1 as SEHNR and CDR2 as FQNEAQ (reference sequence). Based on the CDR3 plus reference TRBV7-9 and TRBJ2-1, the full variable domain is DTGVSQNPRHKITKRGQNVTFRCDPISEHNRLYWYRQTLGQGPEFLTYFQNEAQLEKSRLLSDRFSAERPKGSFSTLEIQRTEQGDSAMYLCASSLQDNEQFFGPGTRLTVL.

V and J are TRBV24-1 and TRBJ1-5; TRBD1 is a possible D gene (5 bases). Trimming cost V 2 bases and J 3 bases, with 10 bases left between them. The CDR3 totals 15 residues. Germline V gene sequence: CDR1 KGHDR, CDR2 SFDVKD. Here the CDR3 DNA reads TGTGCCACCAGTGATTCGGGGGGGGACAATCAGCCCCAGCATTTT. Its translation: CATSDSGGDNQPQHF.

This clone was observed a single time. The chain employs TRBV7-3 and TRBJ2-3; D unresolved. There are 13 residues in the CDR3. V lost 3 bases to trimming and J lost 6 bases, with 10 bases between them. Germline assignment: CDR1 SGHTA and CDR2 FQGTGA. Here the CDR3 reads CASSLLYRDTQYF. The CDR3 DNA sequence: TGTGCCAGCAGCTTGCTATACCGTGATACGCAGTATTTT.

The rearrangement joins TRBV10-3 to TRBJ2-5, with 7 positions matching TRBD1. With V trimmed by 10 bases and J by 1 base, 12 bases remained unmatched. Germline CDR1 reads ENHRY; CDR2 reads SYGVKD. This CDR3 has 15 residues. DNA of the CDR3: TGTGCCAGCAGAGACAGGGCCCGGGGCCAAGAGACCCAGTACTTC. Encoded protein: CASRDRARGQETQYF.

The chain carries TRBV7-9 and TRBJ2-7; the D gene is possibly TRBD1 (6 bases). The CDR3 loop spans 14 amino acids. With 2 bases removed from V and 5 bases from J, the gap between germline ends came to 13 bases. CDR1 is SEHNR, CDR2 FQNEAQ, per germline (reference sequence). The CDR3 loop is CASSLTPTGNEQYF. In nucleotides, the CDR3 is TGTGCCAGCAGCTTAACCCCAACAGGGAACGAGCAGTACTTC.

The CDR3 protein is CASSQRSQNSPLHF. The DNA for the CDR3 is TGTGCCAGCAGCCAGAGGTCCCAAAATTCACCCCTCCACTTT. This rearrangement joins TRBV16 to TRBJ1-6; D remains ambiguous. V was shortened by 3 bases and J by 7 bases, with 10 bases between the two germline ends. The CDR3 has 14 amino acids. CDR1 is KGHSY, CDR2 FQNENV, per germline.

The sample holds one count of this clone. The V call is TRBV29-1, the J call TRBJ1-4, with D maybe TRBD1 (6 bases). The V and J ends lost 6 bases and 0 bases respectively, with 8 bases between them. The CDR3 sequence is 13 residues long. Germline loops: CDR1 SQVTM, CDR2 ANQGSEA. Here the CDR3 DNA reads TGCAGCGTCCGGGGGCCAACTAATGAAAAACTGTTTTTT. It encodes CSVRGPTNEKLFF.